The sequence of this T cell receptor (beta chain) was determined in a study of T cells in Graves' hyperthyroidism and ophthalmopathy. The study's findings and limits: In the blood, most expanded thyroid clonotypes above 0.001 appeared as well. Prediction of ophthalmopathy progression came a median roughly 7.1 months pre-onset.

The investigators amplified TCR beta CDR3 regions from RNA transcripts. First-round RT-PCR of the TCR CDR3 relied on the HTBI primer set. One entry per CDR3 protein, called by TCRdb with MiXCR from the multiplex PCR reads. The sample records hundreds of thousands of distinct CDR3 sequences, around 26% being singletons. Patients with uncontrolled infections, other autoimmune diseases, pregnancy or lactation were excluded. Regarding this clonotype: Its antigen is still unknown.

The CDR3 spans 13 residues. Germline V CDR1 and CDR2: MNHNS, SASEGT. Trimming took 6 bases from V and 6 from J, leaving 11 bases between them. The receptor's source is a woman in her thirties or forties with Graves' ophthalmopathy. The material sequenced was blood. The chain couples TRBV6-1 to TRBJ2-2; D is tentatively TRBD1 or TRBD2 (5 bases each). CDR3 sequence: CASRRGVAGELFF. Here the CDR3 DNA reads TGTGCCAGCAGAAGAGGGGTGGCCGGGGAGCTGTTTTTT.